This T cell receptor (beta chain) was sequenced in a study of STAT5B mutations in CD4+ large granular lymphocyte leukemia. Points from the study as a whole: Main leukemic clonotypes were patient-specific, but roughly 25% appeared at low frequency elsewhere. Patient CD4-sorted repertoires stayed more clonal than healthy ones after leukemic-clone removal.

About this clone itself: Its target is not known.

Buffy coats from healthy blood donors served as controls. The survey-level immunoSEQ assay was used. Only in-frame clones appear in the TCRdb table, and some are missing; sequencing was by immunoSEQ multiplex PCR. The sample shows 45,000 to 50,000 clones, roughly 84% of them seen only once. Sequences were obtained from CD4+ T cells from blood buffy coats. The receptor was isolated from a human donor in good health.

The CDR3 spells CASSLLAPTIYNEQFF. CDR3 nucleotide sequence: TGTGCCAGCAGCCTCCTAGCGCCAACAATATACAATGAGCAGTTCTTC. This sequence joins TRBV7-6 and TRBJ2-1; D possibly corresponds to TRBD2 (6 bases). The ends were cut back, 5 bases at V and 4 bases at J, with 18 bases in the middle. Germline assignment: CDR1 SGHVS and CDR2 FNYEAQ. The CDR3 extends over 16 amino acids.